This TCR beta chain appears in the sequencing data of a study of early T cells in non-severe SARS-CoV-2 infection. TCRdb ran MiXCR on the 5' RACE reads and lists one entry per CDR3 protein. The sample carries 110,000 or so distinct CDR3 sequences, 9.5% to 13% recorded once. The CDR3 spans 13 residues. CDR1 LNHDA and CDR2 SQIVND come from the germline V gene (reference sequence). V was cut by 1 base and J by 4 bases, with 6 bases left in between. The rearrangement links TRBV19 to TRBJ2-3; D is uncertain. The TCR originated in an adult who was a healthcare worker with PCR-confirmed SARS-CoV-2 infection or an uninfected control (not recorded which). Sequencing used whole blood. The chain's CDR3 is CASSIVGPDTQYF. DNA of the CDR3: TGTGCCAGTAGTATAGTCGGCCCAGATACGCAGTATTTT.